This entry features one T cell receptor beta chain sequence. PCR employed 60 Vbeta and 13 Jbeta primers. Sequenced by immunoSEQ multiplex PCR; TCRdb stores in-frame clones only, minus some. In the table there are about 210,000 clones, about 82% of which are singletons. The CDR3 covers 15 residues. Germline lookup yields CDR1 SGHRS and CDR2 YFSETQ. Between the trimmed V and J ends, which lost 4 bases and 3 bases, there was a span of 17 bases. The sample originates from a study of cytomegalovirus exposure and HLA in healthy donors. The sequence derives from a man younger than 45 in good health and CMV-seronegative. What was sequenced was PBMCs. The genes are TRBV5-1 and TRBJ2-7, with a weak D call TRBD2 (5 bases). The CDR3 DNA is TGCGCCAGCAGCCCTAGGACTGATCCATTCTACGAGCAGTACTTC. This translates into CASSPRTDPFYEQYF.